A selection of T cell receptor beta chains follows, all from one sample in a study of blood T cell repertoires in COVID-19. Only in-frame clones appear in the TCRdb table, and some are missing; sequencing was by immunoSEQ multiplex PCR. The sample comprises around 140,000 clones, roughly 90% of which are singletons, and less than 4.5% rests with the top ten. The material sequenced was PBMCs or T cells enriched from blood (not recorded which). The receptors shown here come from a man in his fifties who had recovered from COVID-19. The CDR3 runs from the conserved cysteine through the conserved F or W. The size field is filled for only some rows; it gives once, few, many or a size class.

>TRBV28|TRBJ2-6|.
CASSLDGRASGANVLTF
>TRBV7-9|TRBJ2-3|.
CASSLSGDSTDTQYF
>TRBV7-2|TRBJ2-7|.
CASSYPGHNYEWNF
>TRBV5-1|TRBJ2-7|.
CASSSPDRAAYEQYF
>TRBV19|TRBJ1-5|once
CASSDQGLGNQPQHF
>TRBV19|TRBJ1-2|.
CASSLTGTGIYGYTF
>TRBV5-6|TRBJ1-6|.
CASSFISYNSPLHF
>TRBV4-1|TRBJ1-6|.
CASSQAGGGSPLHF
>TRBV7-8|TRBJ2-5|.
CASSQEGTQYF
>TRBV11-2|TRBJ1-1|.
CASSAYRENTEAFF
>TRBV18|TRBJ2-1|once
CASSVPGYNEQFF
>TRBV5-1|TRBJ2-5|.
CASSLQPGAGVGETQYF
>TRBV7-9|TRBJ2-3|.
CASSPRVAGGSTNTQYF
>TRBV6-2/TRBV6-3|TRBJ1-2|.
CASSYGQRNYGYTF
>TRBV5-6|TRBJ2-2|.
CASSRTSGSLTGELFF
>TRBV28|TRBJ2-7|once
CASSWRRDHYYEQYF
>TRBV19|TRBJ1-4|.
CASSTRDYVSTGEKLFF
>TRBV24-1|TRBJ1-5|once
CATSDSGQADSNQPQHF
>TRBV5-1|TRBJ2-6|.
CASSRRALGGGANVLTF
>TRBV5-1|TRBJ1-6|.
CASKEGQGNNSPLHF
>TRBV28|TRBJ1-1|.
CASTVSDRRNTEAFF
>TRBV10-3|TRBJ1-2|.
CAIRATGEGYTF
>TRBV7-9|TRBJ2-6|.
CASSPYGQANSGANVLTF
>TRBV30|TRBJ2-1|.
CAWGQGISQFF